This TCR beta chain came from a study of monozygotic twins with inflammatory bowel disease. CDR3 length equals 14 residues. The V gene's germline CDR1 is SEHNR and CDR2 FQNEAQ (reference sequence). Comment on this clonotype: Its antigen is unknown.

Findings and caveats of the study: A reduction in TCRbeta diversity (inverse Simpson) was seen in IBD patients relative to healthy co-twins. Telling different T cell subtypes apart from each other was not possible.

Following a re-call of the 5' RACE reads, TCRdb has one entry per CDR3 protein and lacks DNA. Its table lists around 220,000 distinct CDR3 sequences. This sequence was found in a human donor with ulcerative colitis or Crohn's disease, or a healthy co-twin of an affected twin (not recorded which). V gene TRBV7-9 combines with J gene TRBJ2-4. Material for sequencing was blood. The CDR3 spells CASSLAGTKNIQYF.